One sample yielded the 18 T cell receptor beta chains listed below, sequenced in a study of blood T cell repertoires in COVID-19. The repertoire was sequenced with immunoSEQ multiplex PCR; TCRdb's copy has only in-frame clones and lacks some. The table shows roughly 100,000 clones, with under 90% occurring only once. What was sequenced was peripheral blood. The receptors were gathered from a woman aged 60 to 75 with acute or convalescent COVID-19.

The chain uses TRBV6-1 and TRBJ2-1, with 15 bases matching TRBD2. CDR1 MNHNS and CDR2 SASEGT come from the germline V gene. V shed 2 bases and J 12 bases; nucleotides not matched to a gene: 5. This CDR3 comprises 15 residues. The DNA of the CDR3 is TGTGCCAGCAGTGAACCGGGACTAGCGGGAGGAGGGCAGTTCTTC. Amino acid sequence: CASSEPGLAGGGQFF.

The chain recombines TRBV5-1 with TRBJ1-1; 7 positions agree with TRBD1. The V gene end was trimmed by 4 bases and the J gene end by 3 bases; junction bases not matched to a gene: 3. Per germline, CDR1 SGHRS and CDR2 YFSETQ. The CDR3 extends over 13 amino acids. The CDR3 here is CASSPTGDTEAFF. The CDR3 coding sequence is TGCGCCAGCAGCCCTACAGGGGACACTGAAGCTTTCTTT.

V gene TRBV15 combines with J gene TRBJ1-4, with a possible D match to TRBD1 (5 bases). This CDR3 has 19 residues. Germline assignment: CDR1 LNHNV and CDR2 YYDKDF (reference sequence). Trimming took 2 bases from V and 0 from J, leaving 19 bases between them. The CDR3 DNA is TGTGCCACCAGCAGACCTCGCGGGGGGGAAACTGCAACTAATGAAAAACTGTTTTTT. Amino acid sequence: CATSRPRGGETATNEKLFF.

This chain links TRBV5-6 with TRBJ2-1, with TRBD2 as a possible D gene (6 bases). Germline CDR1 and CDR2: SGHDT and YYEEEE. The V gene lost 3 bases and the J gene lost 7 bases, with 11 bases spanning the gap. The CDR3 loop spans 13 amino acids. In nucleotides, the CDR3 is TGTGCCAGCAGCTCGGGACTGCAGAATGAGCAGTTCTTC. This codes for CASSSGLQNEQFF.

Only one count was recorded for this clone. The chain recombines TRBV6-1 with TRBJ1-2; D gene ambiguous. The CDR3 is 13 residues long. Trimming removed 3 bases at V and 6 bases at J, with 11 bases between. From germline, CDR1 is MNHNS and CDR2 SASEGT. The CDR3 DNA reads TGTGCCAGCAGTGATCGAGGGTCCGATGGCTACACCTTC. Translation: CASSDRGSDGYTF.

The CDR3 DNA is TGTGCCAGCAGCTTGGAACTCACCGGGGAGCTGTTTTTT. Translation: CASSLELTGELFF. The chain carries TRBV5-4 and TRBJ2-2; D gene unclear. The CDR3 runs 13 residues. Trimming cost V 0 bases and J 4 bases, with 4 bases left between them. Germline V gives CDR1 SGHNT, CDR2 YYREEE (reference sequence).

The chain combines TRBV19 with TRBJ2-5, with D tentatively TRBD2 (6 bases). Germline assignment: CDR1 LNHDA and CDR2 SQIVND (reference sequence). The CDR3 runs 15 residues. V lost 10 bases to trimming and J lost 5 bases, with 23 bases between them. The DNA of the CDR3 is TGTGCCATAAAAGCAGCAGGAGGGTTCGTTGAGACCCAGTACTTC. Translated: CAIKAAGGFVETQYF.

This chain connects TRBV2 to TRBJ1-1, with D possibly being TRBD1 (6 bases). Per germline, CDR1 SNHLY and CDR2 FYNNEI. Trimming removed 6 bases from V and 0 bases from J, with 11 bases in between. The CDR3 consists of 14 residues. CDR3 residues: CASREDSMNTEAFF. The CDR3 coding sequence is TGTGCCAGCAGGGAGGACAGTATGAACACTGAAGCTTTCTTT.

The chain recombines TRBV7-9 with TRBJ2-7; 7 nucleotides match TRBD2. CDR3 length equals 15 residues. V shed 1 base, J shed 8 bases, and the junction held 11 bases outside the gene matches. CDR1 and CDR2 from the germline V gene are SEHNR and FQNEAQ (reference sequence). The CDR3 protein is CASSLGEGQFMKQYF. CDR3 nucleotide sequence: TGTGCCAGCAGCTTAGGGGAGGGGCAGTTCATGAAGCAGTACTTC.

This clone has only one observation. The rearrangement joins TRBV28 to TRBJ1-2; 8 positions match TRBD1. The CDR3 spans 15 residues. Germline V gene sequence: CDR1 MDHEN, CDR2 SYDVKM. V lost 8 bases to trimming and J lost 1 base; unmatched junction nucleotides: 9. The CDR3 loop is CASGLGTGSNYGYTF. As DNA, the CDR3 is TGTGCCAGCGGCCTGGGGACAGGTAGTAACTATGGCTACACCTTC.

V gene TRBV19 combines with J gene TRBJ1-5, with D perhaps matching TRBD1 (6 bases). Germline assignment: CDR1 LNHDA and CDR2 SQIVND (reference sequence). This CDR3 spans 14 amino acids. V lost 0 bases, J lost 5 bases, and 8 bases lay in between. The CDR3 spells CASSIEGGDQPQHF. The DNA for the CDR3 is TGTGCCAGTAGTATAGAAGGGGGTGATCAGCCCCAGCATTTT.

The V call is TRBV2, the J call TRBJ1-2; 8 positions match TRBD1. The CDR3 has 13 residues. The germline V gene has CDR1 SNHLY and CDR2 FYNNEI. Trimming removed 6 bases from V and 4 bases from J; junction bases left unmatched: 4. As DNA, the CDR3 is TGTGCCAGCAGACCGACAGGGGTCTATGGCTACACCTTC. As protein: CASRPTGVYGYTF.

This clone was detected only once. In nucleotides, the CDR3 is TGTGCCAGCTGGGCCTGGGACTCTCCTCCAGATACGCAGTATTTT. This sequence encodes CASWAWDSPPDTQYF. V usage is TRBV2 and J usage is TRBJ2-3; a weak D match, TRBD2 (6 bases). CDR1 and CDR2 (germline): SNHLY, FYNNEI. The V end lost 8 bases, the J end lost 4 bases, and 19 bases lay between the germline ends. The CDR3 runs to 15 residues.

CDR3 nucleotide sequence: TGCAGTGCTAGTCCCGGGGGATCCTACAATGAGCAGTTCTTC. The encoded protein is CSASPGGSYNEQFF. The chain is built from TRBV20-1 and TRBJ2-1, with a weak D call TRBD2 (6 bases). This CDR3 comprises 14 residues. CDR1 and CDR2 (germline): DFQATT, SNEGSKA (reference sequence). V lost 3 bases to trimming and J lost 1 base, with 10 bases between them.

This chain joins TRBV11-3 and TRBJ2-1; 8 bases are a match to TRBD2. This CDR3 contains 15 residues. V shed 4 bases, J shed 0 bases, and the junction held 2 bases outside the gene matches. Germline-derived CDR1 and CDR2 are SGHNT and YENEEA. CDR3 sequence reads: CASSWSGSSYNEQFF. The CDR3 DNA follows: TGTGCCAGCAGCTGGAGCGGGAGCTCCTACAATGAGCAGTTCTTC.

The chain recombines TRBV3-1 (or the pseudogene TRBV3-2) with TRBJ1-1; D not resolved. CDR3 length: 15 residues. The V gene lost 3 bases and the J gene lost 1 base, with 12 bases spanning the gap. Germline V gene data show CDR1 as LGHDT and CDR2 as YNNKEL (reference sequence). This CDR3 reads CASSQVNRGNTEAFF. CDR3 bases: TGTGCCAGCAGCCAGGTGAACCGCGGGAACACTGAAGCTTTCTTT.

This chain links TRBV9 with TRBJ2-4, with D tentatively TRBD2 (6 bases). Germline values: CDR1 SGDLS, CDR2 YYNGEE. V lost 4 bases and J lost 6, with 14 bases in between. The CDR3 is made up of 14 amino acids. CDR3 in amino acids: CASSQTGEGNIQYF. The CDR3 DNA reads TGTGCCAGCAGCCAGACGGGGGAAGGAAACATTCAGTACTTC.

V gene TRBV5-1 combines with J gene TRBJ1-4; D ambiguous. The CDR3 is 14 residues long. V lost 4 bases and J 11 bases, leaving 18 bases between the germline ends. Germline CDR1 and CDR2: SGHRS and YFSETQ. The CDR3: CASSPTDGGEKLFF. DNA of the CDR3: TGCGCCAGCAGCCCGACGGACGGTGGGGAGAAACTGTTTTTT.